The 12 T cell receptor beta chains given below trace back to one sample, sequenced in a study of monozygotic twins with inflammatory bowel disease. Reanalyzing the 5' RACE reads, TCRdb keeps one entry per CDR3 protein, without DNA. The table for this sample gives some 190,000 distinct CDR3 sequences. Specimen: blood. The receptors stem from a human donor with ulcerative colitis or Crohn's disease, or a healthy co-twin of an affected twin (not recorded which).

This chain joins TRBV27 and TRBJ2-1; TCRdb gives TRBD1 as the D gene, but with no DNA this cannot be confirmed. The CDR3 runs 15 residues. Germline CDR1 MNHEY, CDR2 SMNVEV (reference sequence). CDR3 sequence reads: CASSLQGTAYNEQFF.

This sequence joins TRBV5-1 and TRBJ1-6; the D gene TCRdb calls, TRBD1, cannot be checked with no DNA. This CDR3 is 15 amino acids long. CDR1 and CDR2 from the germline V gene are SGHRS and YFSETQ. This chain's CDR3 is CASSLQGVGNSPLHF.

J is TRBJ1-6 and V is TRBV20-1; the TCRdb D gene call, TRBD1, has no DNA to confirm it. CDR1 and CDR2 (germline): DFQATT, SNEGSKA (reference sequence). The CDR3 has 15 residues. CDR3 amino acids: CSAINRASMGSPLHF.

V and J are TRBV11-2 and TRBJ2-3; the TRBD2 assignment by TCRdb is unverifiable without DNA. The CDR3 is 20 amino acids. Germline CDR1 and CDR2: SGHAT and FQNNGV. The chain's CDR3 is CASSSTPGLAGGFDTDTQYF. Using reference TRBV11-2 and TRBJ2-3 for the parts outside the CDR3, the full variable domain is EAGVAQSPRYKIIEKRQSVAFWCNPISGHATLYWYQQILGQGPKLLIQFQNNGVVDDSQLPKDRFSAERLKGVDSTLKIQPAKLEDSAVYLCASSSTPGLAGGFDTDTQYFGPGTRLTVL.

The CDR3 loop reads CASSLRDPTDTQYF. The chain couples TRBV5-5 to TRBJ2-3; the D gene TCRdb calls, TRBD1, cannot be checked with no DNA. CDR3 length equals 14 residues. Germline V lookup: CDR1 SGHKS, CDR2 YYEKEE (reference sequence).

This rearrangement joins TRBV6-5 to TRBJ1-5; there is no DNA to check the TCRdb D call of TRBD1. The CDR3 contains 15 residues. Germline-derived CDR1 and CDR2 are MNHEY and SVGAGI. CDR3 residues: CASSLDGFRDQPQHF.

This CDR3 is CASSQFRGPGTEAFF. The rearrangement joins TRBV4-3 to TRBJ1-1; the D call of TRBD1 rests on TCRdb alone, since no DNA is present to check it. This CDR3 region has 15 residues. Per germline, CDR1 LGHNA and CDR2 YSLEER.

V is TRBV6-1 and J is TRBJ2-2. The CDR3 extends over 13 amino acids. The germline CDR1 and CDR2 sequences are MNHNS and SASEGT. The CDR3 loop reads CASMPGSTGELFF.

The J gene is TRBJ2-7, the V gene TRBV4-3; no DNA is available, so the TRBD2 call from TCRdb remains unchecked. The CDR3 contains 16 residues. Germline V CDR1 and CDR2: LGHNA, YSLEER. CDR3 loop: CASSQAWTSGSVEQYF.

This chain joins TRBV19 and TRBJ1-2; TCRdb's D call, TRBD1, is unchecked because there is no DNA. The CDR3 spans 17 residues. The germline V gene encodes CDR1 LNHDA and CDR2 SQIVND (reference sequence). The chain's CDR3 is CASTLEGTVPSNYGYTF.

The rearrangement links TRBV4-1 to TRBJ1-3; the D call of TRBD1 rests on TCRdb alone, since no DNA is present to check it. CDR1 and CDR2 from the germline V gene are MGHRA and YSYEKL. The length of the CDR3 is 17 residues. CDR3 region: CASSQGTGGAVGNTIYF.

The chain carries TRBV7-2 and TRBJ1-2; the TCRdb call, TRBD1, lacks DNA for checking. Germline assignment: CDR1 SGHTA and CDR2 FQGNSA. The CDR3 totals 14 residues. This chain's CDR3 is CASSLGQQVGGYTF.